This is a list of T cell receptor beta chains from one sample in a study of shared clonotypes between healthy human individuals. This table comes from immunoSEQ multiplex PCR, and its TCRdb copy is limited to in-frame clones, with some not included. This sample has almost 750,000 clones; roughly two thirds occur once, and the top ten carry more than 1.5%. The sample was memory CD4+ T cells sorted from blood. These receptors were obtained from a woman in her thirties in good health. CDR3s leave out the opening cysteine and the closing phenylalanine or tryptophan.

CDR3 protein,V gene,J gene
ASVPGQNQPQH,TRBV28,TRBJ1-5
ASSLGTSGYHTQY,TRBV7-2,TRBJ2-3
ASSQGAVYSGANVLT,TRBV4-1,TRBJ2-6
ASSNFGGSSTDTQY,TRBV5-4,TRBJ2-3
ASSFHSLQGSNYGYT,TRBV7-2,TRBJ1-2
ASSESPNSGGNEQF,TRBV10-1,TRBJ2-1
ASSDQAGSYGYT,TRBV25-1,TRBJ1-2
ASSGQGPNSGNTIY,TRBV19,TRBJ1-3
ASRPNSGNTIY,TRBV12-5,TRBJ1-3
ASGPGAGEQF,TRBV12-5,TRBJ2-1
ASSNTPGQGLDTIY,TRBV7-9,TRBJ1-3
AWSVTGSSYNEQF,TRBV30,TRBJ2-1
ASSLVSGGPHEQY,TRBV7-8,TRBJ2-7
ASSQGRSEIYEQY,TRBV4-1,TRBJ2-7
ASSYPGHNTGELF,TRBV6-5,TRBJ2-2
SAEDIITDTQY,TRBV29-1,TRBJ2-3
ASSYQGGTGELF,TRBV7-6,TRBJ2-2
ASGKTGGNSDTQY,TRBV4-1,TRBJ2-3
ASSGQVFYNEQF,TRBV28,TRBJ2-1
ASSLGVGQGNQPQH,TRBV5-1,TRBJ1-5
ASSDPRAPVTDTQY,TRBV5-1,TRBJ2-3
ASSQGPKQY,TRBV14,TRBJ2-7
ALMAQRDSYEQY,TRBV7-2,TRBJ2-7
ASSQGDRGSQPQH,TRBV4-1,TRBJ1-5
ASRPDNRGPYEQY,TRBV28,TRBJ2-7
ASIISHNSPLH,TRBV7-2,TRBJ1-6
AMAAEGGNTIY,TRBV10-3,TRBJ1-3
ASSRRDTWKLMNTEAF,TRBV28,TRBJ1-1
ASSLGQGVGEQY,TRBV11-2,TRBJ2-7
ASRSSGRAASGSLREQY,TRBV19,TRBJ2-7
AISEAPGGNYGYT,TRBV10-3,TRBJ1-2
ASRNSGGGNTIY,TRBV11-2,TRBJ1-3
ASSPHSGTQNGYT,TRBV28,TRBJ1-2